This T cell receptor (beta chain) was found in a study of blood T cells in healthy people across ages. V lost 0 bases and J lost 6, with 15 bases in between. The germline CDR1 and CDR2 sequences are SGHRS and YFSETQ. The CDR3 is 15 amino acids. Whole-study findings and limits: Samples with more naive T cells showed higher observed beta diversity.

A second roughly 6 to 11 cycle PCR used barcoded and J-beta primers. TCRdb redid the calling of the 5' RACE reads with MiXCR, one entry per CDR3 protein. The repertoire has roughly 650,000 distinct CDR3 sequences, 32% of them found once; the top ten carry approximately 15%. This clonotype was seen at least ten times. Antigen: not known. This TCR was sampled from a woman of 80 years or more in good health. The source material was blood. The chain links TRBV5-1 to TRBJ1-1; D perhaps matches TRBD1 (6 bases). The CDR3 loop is CASSLDPGQYSEAFF. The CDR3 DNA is TGCGCCAGCAGCTTGGATCCTGGACAGTACTCTGAAGCTTTCTTT.